The 21 T cell receptor beta chains below all came from one sample that was sequenced in a study of blood T cell repertoires in COVID-19. Sequencing was performed with immunoSEQ multiplex PCR; in TCRdb, only in-frame clones are kept and a portion is missing. The sample yields about 180,000 clones, approximately 85% seen once. The sequencing input was peripheral blood. Receptors were obtained from a woman older than 75 with acute or convalescent COVID-19.

This clone showed up just once. The V and J genes are TRBV3-1 (or the pseudogene TRBV3-2) and TRBJ2-1, with D unclear. V was shortened by 8 bases and J by 4 bases, with 9 bases between the two germline ends. The CDR3 is 12 residues long. The V gene's germline CDR1 is LGHDT and CDR2 YNNKEL (reference sequence). CDR3 DNA sequence: TGTGCCAGCGGTCTCGGTTACAATGAGCAGTTCTTC. Its translation is CASGLGYNEQFF.

The rearrangement uses TRBV10-3 and TRBJ2-7, with 8 bases aligning to TRBD1. The CDR3 is 14 amino acids. V was clipped by 10 bases and J by 4 bases; unmatched bases: 12. From germline, CDR1 is ENHRY and CDR2 SYGVKD. CDR3 sequence (DNA): TGTGCCACCCAAATGACAGGGGACCTTTACGAGCAGTACTTC. As protein: CATQMTGDLYEQYF.

The gene calls are TRBV5-6 and TRBJ1-5; 7 nucleotides line up with TRBD1. This CDR3 spans 18 amino acids. The V gene's germline CDR1 is SGHDT and CDR2 YYEEEE. With V trimmed by 2 bases and J by 6 bases, 17 bases remained unmatched. The chain's CDR3 is CASSFRVGGAYARQPQHF. The DNA for the CDR3 is TGTGCCAGCAGCTTTCGGGTAGGGGGCGCGTATGCGCGTCAGCCCCAGCATTTT. Filled out from reference TRBV5-6 and TRBJ1-5, the complete variable domain reads DAGVTQSPTHLIKTRGQQVTLRCSPKSGHDTVSWYQQALGQGPQFIFQYYEEEERQRGNFPDRFSGHQFPNYSSELNVNALLLGDSALYLCASSFRVGGAYARQPQHFGDGTRLSIL.

This chain connects TRBV10-1 to TRBJ2-1; maybe TRBD1 (6 bases). The germline V gene has CDR1 WNHNN and CDR2 SYGVQD (reference sequence). With 3 bases removed from V and 4 bases from J, the gap between germline ends came to 13 bases. The CDR3 is 15 amino acids. The CDR3 loop is CASSDLQGKYNEQFF. In DNA form, the CDR3 reads TGCGCCAGCAGTGACCTGCAGGGGAAATACAATGAGCAGTTCTTC.

The chain joins TRBV7-8 to TRBJ2-1; D unclear. V was trimmed by 4 bases and J by 10 bases, leaving 14 bases between them. CDR3 size: 13 residues. CDR1 SGHVS and CDR2 FQNEAQ come from the germline V gene. This CDR3 reads CASSSFPRQEQFF. CDR3 nucleotide sequence: TGTGCCAGCAGCTCCTTCCCGAGGCAGGAGCAGTTCTTC.

This clone showed up just once. The J gene is TRBJ1-1, the V gene TRBV4-3, with TRBD1 matching 8 bases. This CDR3 comprises 12 residues. Germline V gene lookup returns CDR1 LGHNA and CDR2 YSLEER. With V trimmed by 5 bases and J by 8 bases, 4 bases remained unmatched. The CDR3 is CASSARTGEAFF. The CDR3 region has the DNA TGCGCCAGCAGCGCTCGGACAGGGGAAGCTTTCTTT.

The V and J genes are TRBV21-1 and TRBJ2-7; the table's D call of TRBD1 was not tested on the DNA. TRBV21-1 is listed as a pseudogene. The CDR3 is made up of 12 amino acids. CDR3 DNA: TGTGCCAGCCCCGGGACAGGGACCGAGCAGTACTTC. Translation gives CASPGTGTEQYF.

There are a few counts of this clone. The chain has TRBV3-1 (or the pseudogene TRBV3-2) and TRBJ1-5; D unclear. The CDR3 sequence is 15 residues long. Trimming shortened V by 0 bases and J by 4 bases, and 10 bases separated the two germline ends. Germline CDR1 LGHDT, CDR2 YNNKEL (reference sequence). CDR3 residues: CASSQDLGRNQPQHF. The CDR3 region has the DNA TGTGCCAGCAGCCAAGATCTCGGGAGAAATCAGCCCCAGCATTTT.

This rearrangement joins TRBV19 to TRBJ1-5; the D gene is possibly TRBD1 (5 bases). This CDR3 spans 13 amino acids. Germline V CDR1 and CDR2: LNHDA, SQIVND (reference sequence). V was cut by 6 bases and J by 2 bases, with 8 bases left in between. CDR3 sequence reads: CASRQERNQPQHF. DNA of the CDR3: TGTGCCAGTAGACAGGAGCGCAATCAGCCCCAGCATTTT.

The chain links TRBV5-6 to TRBJ2-7; 9 nucleotides line up with TRBD1. The V gene end was trimmed by 4 bases and the J gene end by 7 bases; junction bases not matched to a gene: 9. The CDR3 has 14 residues. Germline assignment: CDR1 SGHDT and CDR2 YYEEEE. This chain's CDR3 is CASSRDRASLEQYF. CDR3 coding DNA: TGTGCCAGCAGCCGGGACAGGGCCAGCTTGGAGCAGTACTTC.

V usage is TRBV5-8 and J usage is TRBJ2-1; maybe TRBD1 (7 bases). The V end was cut by 9 bases, the J end by 8 bases, with 27 bases between. This CDR3 is 16 amino acids long. Per germline, CDR1 SGHTS and CDR2 YDEGEE. CDR3 loop: CATEANRGLVVDEQFF. CDR3 DNA sequence: TGTGCCACCGAGGCTAACAGGGGACTTGTTGTAGATGAGCAGTTCTTC.

The V call is TRBV19, the J call TRBJ1-5; the match to TRBD1 covers 7 bases. CDR1 is LNHDA and CDR2 is SQIVND in the germline V gene (reference sequence). The trim removed 6 bases at V and 4 bases at J, leaving 9 bases unmatched. The CDR3 length is 15 residues. The CDR3 bases are TGTGCCAGTAGCCCCCGGGACAGAACTAATCAGCCCCAGCATTTT. The encoded protein is CASSPRDRTNQPQHF.

V usage is TRBV5-4 and J usage is TRBJ1-3, with a possible D match to TRBD1 (5 bases). This CDR3 is built from 15 residues. Trimming took 1 base from V and 4 from J, leaving 12 bases between them. The germline V gene has CDR1 SGHNT and CDR2 YYREEE (reference sequence). The DNA of the CDR3 is TGTGCCAGCAGCTTGCTGGGCGGGGCAGGAAACACCATATATTTT. Residues: CASSLLGGAGNTIYF. The full variable domain, its missing parts supplied by reference TRBV5-4 and TRBJ1-3, is ETGVTQSPTHLIKTRGQQVTLRCSSQSGHNTVSWYQQALGQGPQFIFQYYREEENGRGNFPPRFSGLQFPNYSSELNVNALELDDSALYLCASSLLGGAGNTIYFGEGSWLTVV.

The chain has TRBV5-1 and TRBJ1-4, with 12 bases aligning to TRBD1. Per germline, CDR1 SGHRS and CDR2 YFSETQ. The CDR3 has 14 residues. The ends lost 2 bases at V and 8 bases at J; junction bases unmatched: 1. The CDR3 coding sequence is TGCGCCAGCAGCTTCGGGACAGGGGGCGAAAAACTGTTTTTT. Its translation is CASSFGTGGEKLFF.

The chain couples TRBV27 to TRBJ1-6; weak D call: TRBD1 (5 bases). Trimming stripped 0 bases from V and 10 bases from J, with 28 bases between. Germline V gives CDR1 MNHEY, CDR2 SMNVEV (reference sequence). This CDR3 region has 20 residues. The CDR3 reads CASSLSLDRGGRGIESPLHF. In DNA form, the CDR3 reads TGTGCCAGCAGTTTATCTCTTGACAGAGGCGGGAGGGGAATAGAATCACCCCTCCACTTT.

A single count supports this clone. The V gene is TRBV5-4, the J gene TRBJ1-2; tentative D call: TRBD1 (6 bases). Trimming removed 4 bases from V and 2 bases from J, with 12 bases in between. This CDR3 comprises 14 residues. From germline, CDR1 is SGHNT and CDR2 YYREEE (reference sequence). The DNA for the CDR3 is TGTGCCAGCAGCACGGACAGCACAAACTATGGCTACACCTTC. Residues: CASSTDSTNYGYTF.

This sequence joins TRBV7-9 and TRBJ2-3; TRBD2 matches 9 bases. J lost 4 bases, V lost 5 bases, and 7 bases had no gene match. Germline V lookup: CDR1 SEHNR, CDR2 FQNEAQ (reference sequence). The CDR3 loop spans 15 amino acids. The CDR3 loop reads CASSPRSGSADTQYF. CDR3 sequence (DNA): TGTGCCAGCAGCCCCCGTAGCGGGAGCGCAGATACGCAGTATTTT.

The genes are TRBV19 and TRBJ2-1; 9 bases agree with TRBD2. Germline CDR1 LNHDA, CDR2 SQIVND (reference sequence). The length of the CDR3 is 15 residues. With V trimmed by 1 base and J by 7 bases, 5 bases remained unmatched. The CDR3 loop reads CASSIVAGVGNEQFF. The CDR3 coding sequence is TGTGCCAGTAGTATAGTAGCGGGAGTGGGGAATGAGCAGTTCTTC.

This clone was found a few times. V and J are TRBV7-8 and TRBJ1-5, with D maybe TRBD1 (5 bases). V lost 4 bases, J lost 2 bases, and 18 bases lay in between. Germline loops: CDR1 SGHVS, CDR2 FQNEAQ. CDR3 length: 17 amino acids. The CDR3 bases are TGTGCCAGCAGCTCTAGGCAGGGCACATGGGGCAATCAGCCCCAGCATTTT. This sequence encodes CASSSRQGTWGNQPQHF.

The rearrangement uses TRBV19 and TRBJ2-1, with unresolved D. Germline V gene sequence: CDR1 LNHDA, CDR2 SQIVND (reference sequence). V was trimmed by 4 bases and J by 3 bases, leaving 13 bases between them. CDR3 length: 15 amino acids. CDR3 in DNA: TGTGCCAGTAGTACCCTCGAGTTAAACTACAATGAGCAGTTCTTC. Protein: CASSTLELNYNEQFF. Full variable domain (rest looked up from reference TRBV19 and TRBJ2-1): DGGITQSPKYLFRKEGQNVTLSCEQNLNHDAMYWYRQDPGQGLRLIYYSQIVNDFQKGDIAEGYSVSREKKESFPLTVTSAQKNPTAFYLCASSTLELNYNEQFFGPGTRLTVL.

V usage is TRBV7-2 and J usage is TRBJ2-7; TRBD1 agrees at 8 bases. The CDR3 consists of 14 residues. Unmatched junction bases numbered 6, after V lost 3 bases and J lost 5 bases. Germline values: CDR1 SGHTA, CDR2 FQGNSA. The CDR3 DNA reads TGTGCCAGCAGCTTGAGGGCAGGGGGCAACGAGCAGTACTTC. Translated: CASSLRAGGNEQYF.